This TCR beta chain was observed in a study of T cells in Graves' hyperthyroidism and ophthalmopathy. Overall study: Peripheral blood specimens were obtained at initial diagnosis, prior to any treatment. Whole-study results and caveats: The model made its ophthalmopathy prediction, and onset followed a median approximately 6 months later.

Authors of the study amplified TCR beta CDR3 regions from RNA transcripts. The primer set for the first-round RT-PCR of the TCR CDR3 was HTBI. TCRdb reprocessed the multiplex PCR reads with MiXCR, giving one entry per CDR3 protein. The sample lists about 35,000 distinct CDR3 sequences, about 49% seen once, with approximately 6.2% in the top ten. The CDR3 extends over 18 amino acids. This clonotype has at least ten counts. Its antigen is undetermined. A junction end diverges from the germline sequence, so it may reflect a read error. This chain links TRBV12-3 or TRBV12-4 with TRBJ2-5; 12 bases match TRBD2. The receptor was isolated from a woman between 50 and 59 years old with Graves' hyperthyroidism that later progressed to Graves' ophthalmopathy. Sequenced sample: blood. The CDR3 DNA follows: TGTGCCAGCAGTGGCAAGGGCTACAGACTAGCGGGAGAAGAGACCCAGCACTTC. Translated, it gives CASSGKGYRLAGEETQHF.